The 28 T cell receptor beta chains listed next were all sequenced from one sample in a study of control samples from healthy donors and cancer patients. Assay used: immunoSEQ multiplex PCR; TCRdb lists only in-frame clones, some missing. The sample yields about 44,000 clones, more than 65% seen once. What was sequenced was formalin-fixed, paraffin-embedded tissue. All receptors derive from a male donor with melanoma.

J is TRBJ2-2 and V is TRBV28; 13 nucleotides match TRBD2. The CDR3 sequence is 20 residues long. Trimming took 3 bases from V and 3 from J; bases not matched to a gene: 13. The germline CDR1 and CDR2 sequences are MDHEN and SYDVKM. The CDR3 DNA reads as TGTGCCAGCAGTTTTGAGGGTGGACAGGGACTAGCGGGATACACCGGGGAGCTGTTTTTT. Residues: CASSFEGGQGLAGYTGELFF.

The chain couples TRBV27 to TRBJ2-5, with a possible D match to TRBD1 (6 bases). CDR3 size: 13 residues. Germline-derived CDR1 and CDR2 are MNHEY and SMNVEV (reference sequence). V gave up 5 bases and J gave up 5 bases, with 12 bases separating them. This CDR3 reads CASSHRVGETQYF. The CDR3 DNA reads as TGTGCCAGCAGTCACAGGGTTGGTGAGACCCAGTACTTC.

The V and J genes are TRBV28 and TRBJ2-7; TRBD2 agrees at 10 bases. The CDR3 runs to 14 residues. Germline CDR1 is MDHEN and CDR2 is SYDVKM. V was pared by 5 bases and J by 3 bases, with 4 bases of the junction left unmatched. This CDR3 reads CASSPAGGVYEQYF. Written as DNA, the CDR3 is TGTGCCAGCAGTCCAGCGGGAGGGGTCTACGAGCAGTACTTC.

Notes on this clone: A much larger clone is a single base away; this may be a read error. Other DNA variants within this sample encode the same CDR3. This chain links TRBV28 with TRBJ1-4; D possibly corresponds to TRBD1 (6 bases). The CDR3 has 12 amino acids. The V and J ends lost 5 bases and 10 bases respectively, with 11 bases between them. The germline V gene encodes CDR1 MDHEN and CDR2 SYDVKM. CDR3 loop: CASSPPRGKLFF. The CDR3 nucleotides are TGTGCCAGCAGTCCACCCAGGGGAAAACTGTTTTTT.

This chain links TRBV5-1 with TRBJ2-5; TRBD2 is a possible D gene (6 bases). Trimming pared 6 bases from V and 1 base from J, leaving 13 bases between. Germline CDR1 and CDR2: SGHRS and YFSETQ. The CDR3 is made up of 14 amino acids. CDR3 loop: CASTTGESQETQYF. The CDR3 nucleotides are TGCGCCAGCACTACGGGAGAGAGCCAAGAGACCCAGTACTTC.

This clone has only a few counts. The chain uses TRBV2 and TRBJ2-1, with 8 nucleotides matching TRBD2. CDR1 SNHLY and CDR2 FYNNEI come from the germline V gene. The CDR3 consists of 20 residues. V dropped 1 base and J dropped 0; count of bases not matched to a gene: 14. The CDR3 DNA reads TGTGCCAGCAGTGAAGAGGTAGCGGGATTACTCTATAGCTCCTACAATGAGCAGTTCTTC. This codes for CASSEEVAGLLYSSYNEQFF.

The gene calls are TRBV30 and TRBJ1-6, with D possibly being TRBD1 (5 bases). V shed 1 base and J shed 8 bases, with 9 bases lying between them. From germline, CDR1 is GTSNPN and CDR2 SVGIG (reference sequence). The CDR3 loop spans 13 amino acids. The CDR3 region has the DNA TGTGCCTGGAGTGGGGGCATTGATTCACCCCTCCACTTT. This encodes CAWSGGIDSPLHF.

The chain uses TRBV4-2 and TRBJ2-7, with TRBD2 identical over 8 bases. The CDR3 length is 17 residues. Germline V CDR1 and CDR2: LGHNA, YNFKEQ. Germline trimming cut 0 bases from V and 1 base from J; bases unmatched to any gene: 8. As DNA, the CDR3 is TGTGCCAGCAGCCAAGAACCGGCGGGAGGAACGTCCTACGAGCAGTACTTC. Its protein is CASSQEPAGGTSYEQYF.

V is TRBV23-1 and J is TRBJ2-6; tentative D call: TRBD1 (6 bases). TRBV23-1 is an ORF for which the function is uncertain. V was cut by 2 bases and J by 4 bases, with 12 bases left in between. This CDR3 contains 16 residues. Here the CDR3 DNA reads TGCGCCAGCAGTCAACCAGGCCAGGGGGGGGCCAACGTCCTGACTTTC. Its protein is CASSQPGQGGANVLTF.

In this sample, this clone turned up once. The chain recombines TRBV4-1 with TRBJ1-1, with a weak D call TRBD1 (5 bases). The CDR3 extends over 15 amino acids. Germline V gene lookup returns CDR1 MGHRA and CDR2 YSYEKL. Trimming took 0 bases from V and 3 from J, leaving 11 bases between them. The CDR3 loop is CASSQDPRGDTEAFF. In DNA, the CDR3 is TGCGCCAGCAGCCAAGATCCGCGGGGGGACACTGAAGCTTTCTTT.

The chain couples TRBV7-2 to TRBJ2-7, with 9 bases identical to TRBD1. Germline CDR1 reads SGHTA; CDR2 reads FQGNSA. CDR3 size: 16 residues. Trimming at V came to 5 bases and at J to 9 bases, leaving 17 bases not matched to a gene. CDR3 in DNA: TGTGCCAGCAGCGCCAAGACCGGGACAGGGAGTTCAGGGCAGTACTTC. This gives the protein CASSAKTGTGSSGQYF.

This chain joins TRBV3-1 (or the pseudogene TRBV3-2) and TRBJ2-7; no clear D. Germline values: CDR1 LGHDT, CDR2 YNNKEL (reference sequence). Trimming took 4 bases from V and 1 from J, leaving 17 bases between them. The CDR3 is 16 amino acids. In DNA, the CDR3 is TGTGCCAGCAGCCCTCCGGGCGTCCACACATCCTACGAGCAGTACTTC. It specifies CASSPPGVHTSYEQYF.

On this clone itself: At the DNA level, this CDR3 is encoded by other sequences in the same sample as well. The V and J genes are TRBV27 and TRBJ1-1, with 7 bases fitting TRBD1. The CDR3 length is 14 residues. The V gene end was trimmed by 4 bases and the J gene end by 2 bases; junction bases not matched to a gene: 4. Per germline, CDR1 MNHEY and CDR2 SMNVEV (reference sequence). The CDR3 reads CASSSNRGNTEAFF. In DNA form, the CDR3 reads TGTGCCAGCAGTTCCAACAGGGGTAACACTGAAGCTTTCTTT.

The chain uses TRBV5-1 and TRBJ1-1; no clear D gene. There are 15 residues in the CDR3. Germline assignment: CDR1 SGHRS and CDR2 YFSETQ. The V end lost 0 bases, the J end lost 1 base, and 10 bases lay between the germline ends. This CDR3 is CASSLEVGSNTEAFF. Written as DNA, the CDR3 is TGCGCCAGCAGCTTGGAAGTGGGGTCGAACACTGAAGCTTTCTTT.

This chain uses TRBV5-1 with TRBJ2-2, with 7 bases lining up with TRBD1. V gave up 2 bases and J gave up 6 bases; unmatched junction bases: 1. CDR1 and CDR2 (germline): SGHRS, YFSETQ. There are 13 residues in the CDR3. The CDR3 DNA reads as TGCGCCAGCAGCTTCGACAGGGCCGGGGAGCTGTTTTTT. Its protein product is CASSFDRAGELFF.

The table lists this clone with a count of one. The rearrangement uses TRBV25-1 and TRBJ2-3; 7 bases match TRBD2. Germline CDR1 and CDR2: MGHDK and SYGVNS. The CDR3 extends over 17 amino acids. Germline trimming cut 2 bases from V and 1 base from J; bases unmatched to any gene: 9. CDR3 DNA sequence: TGTGCCAGCAGTGAAGAGGGGCTAGCGGAACGCACAGATACGCAGTATTTT. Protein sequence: CASSEEGLAERTDTQYF. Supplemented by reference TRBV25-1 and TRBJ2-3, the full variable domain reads EADIYQTPRYLVIGTGKKITLECSQTMGHDKMYWYQQDPGMELHLIHYSYGVNSTEKGDLSSESTVSRIRTEHFPLTLESARPSHTSQYLCASSEEGLAERTDTQYFGPGTRLTVL.

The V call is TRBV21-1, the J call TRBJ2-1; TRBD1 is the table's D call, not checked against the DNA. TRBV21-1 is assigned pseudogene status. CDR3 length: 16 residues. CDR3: CASSKEGQGARNEQFF. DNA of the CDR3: TGTGCCAGCAGCAAAGAGGGACAGGGGGCGAGGAATGAGCAGTTCTTC.

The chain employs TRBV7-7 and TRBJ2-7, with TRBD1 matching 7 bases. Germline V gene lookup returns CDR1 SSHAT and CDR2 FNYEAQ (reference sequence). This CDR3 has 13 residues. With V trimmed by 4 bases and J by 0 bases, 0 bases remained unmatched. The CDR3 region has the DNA TGTGCCAGCAGCTGGGACAGCTCCTACGAGCAGTACTTC. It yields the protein CASSWDSSYEQYF. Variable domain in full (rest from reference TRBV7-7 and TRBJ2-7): GAGVSQSPRYKVTKRGQDVTLRCDPISSHATLYWYQQALGQGPEFLTYFNYEAQPDKSGLPSDRFSAERPEGSISTLTIQRTEQRDSAMYRCASSWDSSYEQYFGPGTRLTVT.

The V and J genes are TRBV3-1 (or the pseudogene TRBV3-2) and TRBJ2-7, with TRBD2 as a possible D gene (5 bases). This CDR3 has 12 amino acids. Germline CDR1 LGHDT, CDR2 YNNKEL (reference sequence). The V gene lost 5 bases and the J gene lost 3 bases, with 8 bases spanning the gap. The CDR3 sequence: CASSSGIYEQYF. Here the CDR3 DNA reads TGTGCCAGCAGCTCGGGGATCTACGAGCAGTACTTC.

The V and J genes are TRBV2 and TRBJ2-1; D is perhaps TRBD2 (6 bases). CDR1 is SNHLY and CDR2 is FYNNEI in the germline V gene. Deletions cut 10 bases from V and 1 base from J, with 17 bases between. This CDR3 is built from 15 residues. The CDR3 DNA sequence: TGTGCCAACAAACGGGAGATTGTATCCTACAATGAGCAGTTCTTC. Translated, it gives CANKREIVSYNEQFF.

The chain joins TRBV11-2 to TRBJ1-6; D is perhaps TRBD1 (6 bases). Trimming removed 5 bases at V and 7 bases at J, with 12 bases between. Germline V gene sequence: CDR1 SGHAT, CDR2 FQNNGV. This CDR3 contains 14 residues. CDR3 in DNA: TGTGCCAGCAGCCAGGGGCAGTTCAATTCACCCCTCCACTTT. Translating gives CASSQGQFNSPLHF.

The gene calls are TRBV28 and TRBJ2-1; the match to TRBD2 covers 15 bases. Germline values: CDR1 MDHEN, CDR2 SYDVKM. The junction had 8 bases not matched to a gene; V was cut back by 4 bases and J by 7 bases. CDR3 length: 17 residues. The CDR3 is CASSSPMGTSGRNEQFF. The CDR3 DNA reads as TGTGCCAGCAGTTCGCCAATGGGGACTAGCGGGAGGAATGAGCAGTTCTTC.

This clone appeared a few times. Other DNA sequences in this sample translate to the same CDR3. CDR3 DNA: TGTGCCAGCAGGCCAGGGAATGAAAAACTGTTTTTT. This encodes CASRPGNEKLFF. The chain employs TRBV2 and TRBJ1-4; D is perhaps TRBD1 (5 bases). The CDR3 spans 12 residues. V was cut by 6 bases and J by 5 bases, with 7 bases left in between. Germline V CDR1 and CDR2: SNHLY, FYNNEI. The whole variable domain, remainder taken from reference TRBV2 and TRBJ1-4, is EPEVTQTPSHQVTQMGQEVILRCVPISNHLYFYWYRQILGQKVEFLVSFYNNEISEKSEIFDDQFSVERPDGSNFTLKIRSTKLEDSAMYFCASRPGNEKLFFGSGTQLSVL.

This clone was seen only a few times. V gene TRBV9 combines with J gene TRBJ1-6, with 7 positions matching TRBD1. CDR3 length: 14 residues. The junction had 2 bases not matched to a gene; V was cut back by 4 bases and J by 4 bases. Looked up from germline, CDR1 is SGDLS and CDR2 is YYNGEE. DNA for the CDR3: TGTGCCAGCAGCCCGGGACAGTATAATTCACCCCTCCACTTT. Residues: CASSPGQYNSPLHF.

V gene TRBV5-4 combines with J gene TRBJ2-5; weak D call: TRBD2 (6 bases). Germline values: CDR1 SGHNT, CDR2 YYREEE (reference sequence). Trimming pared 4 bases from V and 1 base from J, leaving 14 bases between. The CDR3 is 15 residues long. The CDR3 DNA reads TGTGCCAGCAGCGCAGCCGGGACTCGCCAAGAGACCCAGTACTTC. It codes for CASSAAGTRQETQYF.

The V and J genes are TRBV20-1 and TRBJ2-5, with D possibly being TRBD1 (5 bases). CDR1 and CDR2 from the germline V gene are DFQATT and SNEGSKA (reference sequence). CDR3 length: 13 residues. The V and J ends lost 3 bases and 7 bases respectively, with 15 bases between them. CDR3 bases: TGCAGTGCTAGTCCCAGGGTGCAGGGGACCCAGTACTTC. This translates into CSASPRVQGTQYF.

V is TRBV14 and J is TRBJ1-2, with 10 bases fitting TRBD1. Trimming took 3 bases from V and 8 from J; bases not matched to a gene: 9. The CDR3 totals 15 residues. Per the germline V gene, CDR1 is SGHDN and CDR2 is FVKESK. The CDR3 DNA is TGTGCCAGCAGCCATGGACAGGGGGTGAGAAGGGGCTACACCTTC. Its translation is CASSHGQGVRRGYTF.

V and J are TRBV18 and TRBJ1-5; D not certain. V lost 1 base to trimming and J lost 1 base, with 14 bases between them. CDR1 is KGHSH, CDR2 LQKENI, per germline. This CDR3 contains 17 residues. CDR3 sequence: CASSPLAPGISNQPQHF. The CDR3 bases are TGTGCCAGCTCACCACTGGCCCCGGGAATCAGCAATCAGCCCCAGCATTTT.